The 18 T cell receptor beta chains below were found in one sample sequenced in a study of T cells in localized non-small cell lung cancer. Repertoires were generated with immunoSEQ multiplex PCR, while TCRdb's copy carries only in-frame clones and drops some. This sample has roughly 25,000 clones, with 88% found just once. The sample in question was PBMCs, obtained before any cancer treatment. These receptors all come from a man between 40 and 70 years old with stage II lung adenocarcinoma.

V gene TRBV5-4 combines with J gene TRBJ2-4, with D maybe TRBD1 (5 bases). The length of the CDR3 is 15 residues. Germline V gene data show CDR1 as SGHNT and CDR2 as YYREEE (reference sequence). Trimming stripped 0 bases from V and 8 bases from J, with 15 bases between. Here the CDR3 reads CASSLGTPDKYIQYF. The CDR3 nucleotides are TGTGCCAGCAGCTTGGGGACACCAGACAAGTACATTCAGTACTTC.

The V gene is TRBV18, the J gene TRBJ1-2, with 7 bases lining up with TRBD1. This CDR3 contains 14 residues. Germline V gene lookup returns CDR1 KGHSH and CDR2 LQKENI. J lost 1 base, V lost 3 bases, and 2 bases had no gene match. CDR3: CASSPGQVNYGYTF. Written as DNA, the CDR3 is TGTGCCAGCTCACCTGGACAGGTTAACTATGGCTACACCTTC.

The chain joins TRBV28 to TRBJ1-2, with 7 bases lining up with TRBD1. The V gene end was trimmed by 6 bases and the J gene end by 5 bases; junction bases not matched to a gene: 6. Per the germline V gene, CDR1 is MDHEN and CDR2 is SYDVKM. There are 13 residues in the CDR3. Here the CDR3 reads CASRPGGNYGYTF. The CDR3 coding sequence is TGTGCCAGCAGGCCAGGGGGAAATTATGGCTACACCTTC.

This clone was picked up one time. J is TRBJ2-1 and V is TRBV28; weak D call: TRBD2 (5 bases). There are 14 residues in the CDR3. V dropped 11 bases and J dropped 0 bases, with 14 bases sitting between them. Germline loops: CDR1 MDHEN, CDR2 SYDVKM. DNA for the CDR3: TGTGCCTTTTCTGCGGGTAGCTCCTACAATGAGCAGTTCTTC. It translates to CAFSAGSSYNEQFF.

V usage is TRBV9 and J usage is TRBJ2-3; TRBD2 agrees at 9 bases. Germline trimming cut 5 bases from V and 6 bases from J; bases unmatched to any gene: 10. The CDR3 is made up of 15 amino acids. Germline V CDR1 and CDR2: SGDLS, YYNGEE. This CDR3 is CASSTSGRTGDTQYF. The CDR3 DNA reads as TGTGCCAGCAGTACAAGCGGGAGGACGGGGGATACGCAGTATTTT.

This clone was counted only a few times. The chain combines TRBV4-1 with TRBJ1-4; D gene uncertain. Germline loops: CDR1 MGHRA, CDR2 YSYEKL. The CDR3 loop spans 16 amino acids. V lost 0 bases to trimming and J lost 5 bases, with 13 bases between them. For the CDR3, the DNA is TGCGCCAGCAGCCAAGATAGATCGGTGTTAAATGAAAAACTGTTTTTT. This gives the protein CASSQDRSVLNEKLFF.

A word on this clone: A junction boundary mismatches the germline segment, possibly from a read error. The V and J genes are TRBV7-7 and TRBJ2-1, with 14 nucleotides matching TRBD2. This CDR3 has 13 amino acids. Per germline, CDR1 SSHAT and CDR2 FNYEAQ (reference sequence). The CDR3 nucleotides read TGTGCTAGCAGCTTAGGACTAGCGGGGGGACAGTTCTTC. It codes for CASSLGLAGGQFF.

The gene calls are TRBV14 and TRBJ2-7, with 7 bases lining up with TRBD1. Trimming cost V 1 base and J 2 bases; bases outside gene matches: 2. Germline assignment: CDR1 SGHDN and CDR2 FVKESK. This CDR3 is built from 14 residues. CDR3 loop: CASSQGQGPYEQYF. Here the CDR3 DNA reads TGTGCCAGCAGCCAAGGACAGGGCCCCTACGAGCAGTACTTC.

The V and J genes are TRBV11-2 and TRBJ1-2; maybe TRBD1 (6 bases). V lost 0 bases, J lost 8 bases, and 13 bases lay in between. There are 14 residues in the CDR3. CDR1 is SGHAT, CDR2 FQNNGV, per germline. The CDR3 DNA follows: TGTGCCAGCAGCTTAGAACAGGGCCTGGGGGGCTACACCTTC. Amino acids: CASSLEQGLGGYTF.

The chain combines TRBV28 with TRBJ1-6; no firm D call. V lost 7 bases and J lost 5, with 6 bases in between. CDR1 is MDHEN, CDR2 SYDVKM, per germline. The CDR3 loop spans 12 amino acids. The CDR3 DNA sequence: TGTGCCAGCACGGTTAATAATTCACCCCTCCACTTT. Amino acids: CASTVNNSPLHF.

The J gene is TRBJ1-3, the V gene TRBV7-2, with D hard to call. The ends were cut back, 1 base at V and 2 bases at J, with 9 bases in the middle. Germline V gives CDR1 SGHTA, CDR2 FQGNSA. The CDR3 spans 15 residues. CDR3 sequence: CASSLVWAAGNTIYF. The CDR3 coding sequence is TGTGCCAGCAGCTTAGTATGGGCAGCTGGAAACACCATATATTTT.

The chain employs TRBV19 and TRBJ2-3, with TRBD2 matching 9 bases. The CDR3 is 14 residues long. Germline CDR1 is LNHDA and CDR2 is SQIVND (reference sequence). V lost 6 bases and J lost 1; bases outside the gene matches: 2. The CDR3 DNA sequence: TGTGCCAGTAGGCGGGAGGGGGGCACAGATACGCAGTATTTT. Amino acid sequence: CASRREGGTDTQYF.

The gene calls are TRBV25-1 and TRBJ2-7; D call uncertain. Trimming shortened V by 6 bases and J by 0 bases, and 12 bases separated the two germline ends. Germline V gene data show CDR1 as MGHDK and CDR2 as SYGVNS. The CDR3 consists of 14 residues. CDR3 sequence: CASRSPGGSYEQYF. CDR3 DNA sequence: TGTGCCAGCAGGAGTCCGGGTGGCTCCTACGAGCAGTACTTC.

The rearrangement links TRBV5-1 to TRBJ1-2, with a tentative D call TRBD1 (6 bases). This CDR3 has 15 amino acids. Germline loops: CDR1 SGHRS, CDR2 YFSETQ. Deletions cut 3 bases from V and 3 bases from J, with 15 bases between. CDR3 nucleotides: TGCGCCAGCAGCTCGGAGACAGGATCAGACTATGGCTACACCTTC. Translation: CASSSETGSDYGYTF.

The table lists this clone with a count of one. CDR3 sequence (DNA): TGCGCCAGCAGCCAGAAGGGAGACACAGAGCCTAACTATGGCTACACCTTC. It translates to CASSQKGDTEPNYGYTF. The V call is TRBV4-3, the J call TRBJ1-2; D remains ambiguous. V was cut by 3 bases and J by 0 bases, with 17 bases left in between. Per germline, CDR1 LGHNA and CDR2 YSLEER. This CDR3 is 17 amino acids long.

The J gene is TRBJ2-7, the V gene TRBV11-3; D ambiguous. The V end lost 4 bases, the J end lost 2 bases, and 9 bases lay between the germline ends. The CDR3 is made up of 13 amino acids. CDR1 SGHNT and CDR2 YENEEA come from the germline V gene. The DNA of the CDR3 is TGTGCCAGCAGCTCCGGCCAAACCTACGAGCAGTACTTC. Translation: CASSSGQTYEQYF.

The chain uses TRBV5-6 and TRBJ1-2, with D possibly TRBD1 on 5 matching bases. The CDR3 runs to 13 residues. Germline V gene lookup returns CDR1 SGHDT and CDR2 YYEEEE. The V gene lost 2 bases and the J gene lost 7 bases, with 12 bases spanning the gap. CDR3 bases: TGTGCCAGCAGCTTTCCGGACACCGGTGGCTACACCTTC. Translated: CASSFPDTGGYTF.

This chain joins TRBV29-1 and TRBJ2-2; D possibly corresponds to TRBD2 (5 bases). Looked up from germline, CDR1 is SQVTM and CDR2 is ANQGSEA. The germline V and J ends were trimmed by 5 bases and 0 bases, with 10 bases remaining between them. The CDR3 is 14 amino acids. CDR3 sequence reads: CSVSPSSNTGELFF. The CDR3 nucleotides are TGCAGCGTTTCGCCTAGCTCGAACACCGGGGAGCTGTTTTTT.